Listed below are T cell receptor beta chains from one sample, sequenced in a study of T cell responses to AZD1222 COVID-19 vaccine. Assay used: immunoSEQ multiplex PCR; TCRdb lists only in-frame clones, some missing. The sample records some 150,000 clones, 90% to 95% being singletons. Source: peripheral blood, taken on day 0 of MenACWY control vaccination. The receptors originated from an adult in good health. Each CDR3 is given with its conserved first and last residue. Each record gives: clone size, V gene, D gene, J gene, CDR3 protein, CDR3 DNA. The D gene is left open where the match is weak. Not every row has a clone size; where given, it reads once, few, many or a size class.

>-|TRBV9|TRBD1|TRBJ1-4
CASSAGTENEKLFF
TGTGCCAGCAGTGCCGGGACAGAAAATGAAAAACTGTTTTTT
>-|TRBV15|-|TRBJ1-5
CATSRAPANDQPQHF
TGTGCCACCAGCAGAGCTCCGGCAAACGATCAGCCCCAGCATTTT
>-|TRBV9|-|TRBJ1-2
CASSPGYGYTF
TGTGCCAGCAGCCCGGGTTATGGCTACACCTTC
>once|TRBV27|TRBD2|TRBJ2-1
CASSLSSSGRWSEQFF
TGTGCCAGCAGTTTATCCTCTAGCGGGAGGTGGTCTGAGCAGTTCTTC
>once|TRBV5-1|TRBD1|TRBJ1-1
CASSGTANTEAFF
TGCGCCAGCAGCGGGACAGCCAACACTGAAGCTTTCTTT
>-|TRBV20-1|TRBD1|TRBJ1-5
CSASQLAGQGTSNQPQHF
TGCAGTGCTAGTCAGCTCGCGGGACAGGGGACTAGCAATCAGCCCCAGCATTTT
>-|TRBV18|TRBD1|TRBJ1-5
CASSPRGTGNNQPQHF
TGTGCCAGCTCACCACGAGGGACAGGGAACAATCAGCCCCAGCATTTT
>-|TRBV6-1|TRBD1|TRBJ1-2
CASSDFLRGRDSYGYTF
TGTGCCAGCAGTGATTTTCTTCGGGGTCGGGACAGCTATGGCTACACCTTC
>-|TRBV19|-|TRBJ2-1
CASSLSMAYNEQFF
TGTGCCAGTAGTTTGTCTATGGCCTACAATGAGCAGTTCTTC
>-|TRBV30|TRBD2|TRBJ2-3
CARGASGRYTDTQYF
TGTGCTCGAGGGGCTAGCGGGAGGTATACAGATACGCAGTATTTT
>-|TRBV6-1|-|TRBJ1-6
CASSESLYSPLHF
TGTGCCAGCAGTGAATCGCTATATTCACCCCTCCACTTT
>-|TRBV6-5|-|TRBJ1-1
CASSLEGVSTEAFF
TGTGCCAGCAGCCTAGAAGGGGTTTCCACTGAAGCTTTCTTT
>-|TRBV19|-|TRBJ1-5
CASRPGSGRAQPQHF
TGTGCCAGTAGGCCGGGGTCTGGACGGGCACAGCCCCAGCATTTT
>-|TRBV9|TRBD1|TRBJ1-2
CASSKDRGVYGYTF
TGTGCCAGCAGCAAAGACAGGGGAGTCTATGGCTACACCTTC
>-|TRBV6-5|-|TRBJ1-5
CASEQYSNQPQHF
TGTGCCAGCGAACAGTATAGCAATCAGCCCCAGCATTTT
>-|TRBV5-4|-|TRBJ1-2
CASSIDQGNYGYTF
TGTGCCAGCAGCATCGACCAGGGCAACTATGGCTACACCTTC
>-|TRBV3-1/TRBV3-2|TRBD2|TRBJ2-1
CASSRGGLPNEQFF
TGTGCCAGCAGCCGGGGGGGTCTTCCCAATGAGCAGTTCTTC
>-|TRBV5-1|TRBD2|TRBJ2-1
CASSLGSGSWSEQFF
TGCGCCAGCAGCTTGGGTAGCGGGAGCTGGTCTGAGCAGTTCTTC
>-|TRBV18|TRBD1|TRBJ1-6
CASSPRDRGSYNSPLHF
TGTGCCAGCTCACCGCGGGACAGGGGGTCCTATAATTCACCCCTCCACTTT
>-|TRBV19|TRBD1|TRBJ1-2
CASSILGGGGYGYTF
TGTGCCAGTAGTATATTAGGAGGGGGCGGCTATGGCTACACCTTC
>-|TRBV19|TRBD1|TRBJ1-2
CASSPGQGAYYGYTF
TGTGCCAGTAGTCCCGGACAGGGGGCCTACTATGGCTACACCTTC
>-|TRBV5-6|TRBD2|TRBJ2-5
CASTPSGGETQYF
TGTGCCAGCACCCCGAGCGGGGGGGAGACCCAGTACTTC
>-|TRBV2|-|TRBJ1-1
CASPLAVGLEAFF
TGTGCCAGCCCCCTAGCGGTGGGGCTGGAGGCTTTCTTT
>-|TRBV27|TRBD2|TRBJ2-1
CASSLSVRLAGGEQFF
TGTGCCAGCAGTTTATCGGTACGACTAGCGGGAGGCGAGCAGTTCTTC
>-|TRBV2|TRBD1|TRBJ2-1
CASSYRGTEQFF
TGTGCCAGCAGCTACAGGGGGACTGAGCAGTTCTTC
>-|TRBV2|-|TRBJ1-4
CASKGKGATNEKLFF
TGTGCCAGCAAGGGGAAGGGTGCAACTAATGAAAAACTGTTTTTT
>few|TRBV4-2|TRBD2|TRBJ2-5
CASSQGVGAGGPLVETQYF
TGTGCCAGCAGCCAAGGGGTCGGCGCGGGGGGGCCTCTGGTGGAGACCCAGTACTTC
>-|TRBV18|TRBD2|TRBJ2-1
CASSHTGTSGVYNEQFF
TGTGCCAGCTCCCACACCGGGACTAGCGGGGTATACAATGAGCAGTTCTTC
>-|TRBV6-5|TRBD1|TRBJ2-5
CASSTQGRETQYF
TGTGCCAGCAGTACACAGGGGCGAGAGACCCAGTACTTC
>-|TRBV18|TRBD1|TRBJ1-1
CASSLLTGTGGNTEAFF
TGTGCCAGCTCACTCCTTACCGGGACAGGGGGCAACACTGAAGCTTTCTTT
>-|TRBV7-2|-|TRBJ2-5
CASSLVWSEYQETQYF
TGTGCCAGCAGCTTAGTCTGGTCGGAGTACCAAGAGACCCAGTACTTC
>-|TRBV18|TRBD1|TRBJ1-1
CASSQGQGNTEAFF
TGTGCCAGCTCACAGGGACAGGGGAACACTGAAGCTTTCTTT
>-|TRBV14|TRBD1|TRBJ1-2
CASSQGDPKDRTSANYGYTF
TGTGCCAGCAGCCAAGGCGACCCCAAGGACAGGACTTCAGCTAACTATGGCTACACCTTC
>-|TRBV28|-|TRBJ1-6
CASSFGGNSPLHF
TGTGCCAGCAGTTTTGGGGGTAATTCACCCCTCCACTTT
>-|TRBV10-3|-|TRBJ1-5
CAISESGREGQPQHF
TGTGCCATCAGTGAGTCTGGCCGGGAGGGTCAGCCCCAGCATTTT
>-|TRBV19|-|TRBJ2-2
CASRRRGSGNTGELFF
TGTGCCAGTAGACGACGAGGTAGCGGGAACACCGGGGAGCTGTTTTTT
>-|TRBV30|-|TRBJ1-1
CAWSVHANTEAFF
TGTGCCTGGAGTGTTCATGCGAACACTGAAGCTTTCTTT
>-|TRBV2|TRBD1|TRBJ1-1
CASSATGVGEAFF
TGTGCCAGCAGCGCGACAGGGGTAGGTGAAGCTTTCTTT
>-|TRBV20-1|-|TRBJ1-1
CSARWQEEAFF
TGCAGTGCTAGATGGCAGGAAGAAGCTTTCTTT
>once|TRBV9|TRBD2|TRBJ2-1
CASRPIAGGPVNEQFF
TGTGCCAGCAGACCTATAGCGGGAGGGCCGGTGAATGAGCAGTTCTTC
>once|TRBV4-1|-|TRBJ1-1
CASSQDRGRGAEAFF
TGCGCCAGCAGCCAAGATCGTGGCAGGGGAGCTGAAGCTTTCTTT
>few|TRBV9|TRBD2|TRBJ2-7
CASSLGTSGDYEQYF
TGTGCCAGCAGCCTTGGGACTAGCGGGGACTACGAGCAGTACTTC
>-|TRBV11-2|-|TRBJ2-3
CASSPSGGLTQYF
TGTGCCAGCAGCCCCTCGGGTGGCCTCACGCAGTATTTT
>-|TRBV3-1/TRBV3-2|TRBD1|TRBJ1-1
CASSRGQGEGFF
TGTGCCAGCAGCCGGGGACAGGGTGAAGGCTTCTTT
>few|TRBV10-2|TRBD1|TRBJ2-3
CASSEGQGVTDTQYF
TGCGCCAGCAGTGAGGGACAGGGGGTAACAGATACGCAGTATTTT
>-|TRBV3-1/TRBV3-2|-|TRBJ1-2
CASSYLESPYHNF
TGTGCCAGCAGCTACTTAGAATCTCCGTATCACAACTTC
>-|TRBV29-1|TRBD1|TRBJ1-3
CSVKGQGSSGNTIYF
TGCAGCGTTAAGGGACAGGGGAGCTCTGGAAACACCATATATTTT
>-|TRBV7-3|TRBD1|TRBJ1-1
CASSLGPRTGVSEAFF
TGTGCCAGCAGCTTAGGCCCCCGGACAGGGGTTTCTGAAGCTTTCTTT